Reported below is one TCR beta chain. Its antigen is as yet unknown. The CDR3 spans 11 residues. Between the trimmed V and J ends, which lost 10 bases and 5 bases, there was a span of 11 bases. Germline V gene sequence: CDR1 MNHNS, CDR2 SASEGT. All the people who gave samples were healthy bone marrow donors. The study ran its PCR with 60 Vbeta and 13 Jbeta primers. Measured with immunoSEQ multiplex PCR; TCRdb has only the in-frame clones, and not every one. This sample carries over 40,000 clones, with approximately 6.2% going to the ten biggest clones. The sample comes from a study of cytomegalovirus exposure and HLA in healthy donors. Study outcomes and limitations: Reportedly, a later analysis found an Asian-associated ancestry cluster had fewer N-insertions than the roughly 700-donor mean. Overall, approximately 150 TCR beta chains were annotated as cytomegalovirus-associated. Published work reported that the classifier diagnosed cytomegalovirus status with high specificity and sensitivity.

This chain links TRBV6-1 with TRBJ1-2; weak D call: TRBD1 (5 bases). The sequencing sample was made of PBMCs. The source of this sequence is a man under 40 in good health and CMV-seronegative. The CDR3 loop reads CANTGGYGYTF. CDR3 DNA sequence: TGTGCCAACACCGGGGGGTATGGCTACACCTTC.